This TCR beta chain was observed in a study of cytomegalovirus exposure and HLA in healthy donors. In the PCR, 60 Vbeta and 13 Jbeta primers were used. Repertoires were generated with immunoSEQ multiplex PCR, while TCRdb's copy carries only in-frame clones and drops some. This sample has 80,000 to 95,000 clones, with roughly two thirds found just once. Trimming pared 4 bases from V and 4 bases from J, leaving 11 bases between. CDR1 is SGHRS, CDR2 YFSETQ, per germline. The CDR3 length is 13 residues. This clone was counted only a few times. Sequencing was carried out using PBMCs. The TCR originated in a woman aged 45-65 years in good health and CMV-seropositive. The rearrangement joins TRBV5-1 to TRBJ2-5; no firm D call. CDR3 sequence: CASSMRPGETQYF. CDR3 DNA sequence: TGCGCCAGCAGCATGAGACCGGGAGAGACCCAGTACTTC.